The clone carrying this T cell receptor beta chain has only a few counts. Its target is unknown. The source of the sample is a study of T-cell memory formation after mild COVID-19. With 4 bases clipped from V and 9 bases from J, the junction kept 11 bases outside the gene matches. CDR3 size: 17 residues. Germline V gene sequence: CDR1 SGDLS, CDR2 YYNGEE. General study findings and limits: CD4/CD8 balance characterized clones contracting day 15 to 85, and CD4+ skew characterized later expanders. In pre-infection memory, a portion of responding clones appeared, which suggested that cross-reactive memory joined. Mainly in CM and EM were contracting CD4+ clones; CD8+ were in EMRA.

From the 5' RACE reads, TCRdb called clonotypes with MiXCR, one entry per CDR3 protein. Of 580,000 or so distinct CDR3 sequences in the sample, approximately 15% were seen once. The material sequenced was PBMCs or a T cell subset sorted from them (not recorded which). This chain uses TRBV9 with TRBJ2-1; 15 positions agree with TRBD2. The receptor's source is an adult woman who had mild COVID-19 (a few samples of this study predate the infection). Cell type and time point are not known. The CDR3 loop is CASSTGTSGGPTGEQFF. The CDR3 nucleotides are TGTGCCAGCAGCACCGGGACTAGCGGGGGGCCTACGGGTGAGCAGTTCTTC. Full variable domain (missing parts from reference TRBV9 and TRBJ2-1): DSGVTQTPKHLITATGQRVTLRCSPRSGDLSVYWYQQSLDQGLQFLIQYYNGEERAKGNILERFSAQQFPDLHSELNLSSLELGDSALYFCASSTGTSGGPTGEQFFGPGTRLTVL.